This T cell receptor beta chain was retrieved from a study of T-cell memory formation after mild COVID-19 (dated by TCRdb to the early 2020s). In the study overall: TCR sequence clusters from the two donors were found to be largely donor specific. In two donors, T-cell clones that expanded and contracted after mild COVID-19 were tracked by sequencing TCRalpha and TCRbeta repertoires over time. Two young, previously healthy adult volunteers, one female and one male, were included in the cohort. Here is what the overall study found, with its caveats: Only a couple of mild cases were covered by the study, and larger cohorts that include severe cases with pre-infection samples were considered necessary. Contracting CD4+ clones were located mainly in the CM and EM memory subsets, whereas CD8+ clones were found to be enriched in EMRA. Whether the second-wave clones peaking on day 37 were SARS-CoV-2 specific was not confirmed. Some responding clones were detected in pre-infection memory, which suggested that pre-existing cross-reactive memory T cells had joined the SARS-CoV-2 response. Balanced CD4/CD8 phenotypes were observed for clones contracting from day 15 to 85, whereas a bias towards CD4+ was observed for a second wave of clones expanding from day 15 to 37.

Of note for this clonotype: This clone's antigen is unknown. No quality values exist for individual bases; no much larger clone is one base distant.

The CDR3 sequence holds 14 residues, the cysteine and phenylalanine included. Of all the DNA, just the CDR3 is kept, 42 bases in frame from base 1. V lost 5 bases and J lost 0 bases, and the count of bases not matched to a germline gene is 1. CDR1 and CDR2 (MNHEY, SVGAGI) derive from the germline V gene. Ficoll-Paque density gradient centrifugation was the method used to isolate PBMCs. The instrument was an Illumina NovaSeq 6000. TCRalpha and TCRbeta cDNA libraries were built by 5'RACE with constant-segment primers, adding sample barcodes and unique molecular identifiers. Trizol reagent was used to extract RNA from every sample. The libraries were amplified in two PCR steps, and the second step added a second sample barcode and Illumina TruSeq adapters. The libraries were sequenced on an Illumina NovaSeq using 2 x 150 bp paired-end reads. In the source study's methods: Reads were demultiplexed and collapsed into UMI-guided consensus sequences with migec v1.2.7. Using mixcr v2.1.11, the UMI consensuses were aligned to TRA and TRB V and J templates and assembled into clonotypes. A clonotype was counted as expanded or contracted only when both edgeR and NoisET called the clonotype significant, with the noise models trained on biological replicates. edgeR calls used a false discovery rate-adjusted p below 0.01 and a log2 fold-change threshold of 1. PCA with hierarchical clustering of max-normalized trajectories of the 1000 most abundant clonotypes was used as exploratory dynamics analysis. Each responding clone was given a CD4 or CD8 phenotype based on the CD4+ and CD8+ repertoires, which had been sequenced separately. The raw public data were reprocessed by TCRdb itself: fastp quality trimming at Q25, MiXCR clonotype calling, in-frame beta chains only. Each entry is one CDR3 protein sequence, shown with its most common DNA and genes. TCRdb's processing, not the study's, gives the V and J calls here. The sample table lists about 170,000 distinct CDR3 sequences, over 10% of them with a count of one. The top ten clonotypes cover 2.5% to 3.5% of the sample.

The chain is made from TRBV6-5 and TRBJ2-3, with TRBD2 identical over 8 junction bases. This TCR derives from a man aged 18 to 30 who had mild COVID-19 (a few samples of this study predate the infection). The sample titles of this study are shuffled in the database, so cell type and time point are left out; the donor was told from shared clones. The material sequenced was PBMCs or a T cell subset sorted from them (not recorded which). The CDR3 has the sequence CASSQRESTDTQYF. The DNA sequence is given as TGTGCCAGCAGTCAGCGGGAGAGCACAGATACGCAGTATTTT.